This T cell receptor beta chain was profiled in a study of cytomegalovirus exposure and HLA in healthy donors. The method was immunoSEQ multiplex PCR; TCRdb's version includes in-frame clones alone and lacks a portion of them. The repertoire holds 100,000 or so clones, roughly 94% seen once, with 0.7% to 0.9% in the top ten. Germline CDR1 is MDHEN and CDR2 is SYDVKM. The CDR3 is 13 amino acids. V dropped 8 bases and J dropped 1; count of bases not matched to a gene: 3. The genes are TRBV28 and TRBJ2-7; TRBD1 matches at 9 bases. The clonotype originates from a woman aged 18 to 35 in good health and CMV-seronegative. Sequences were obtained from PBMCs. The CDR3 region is CASYRGLSYEQYF. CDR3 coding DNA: TGTGCCAGCTACAGGGGGCTTTCCTACGAGCAGTACTTC. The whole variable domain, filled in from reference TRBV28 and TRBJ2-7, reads DVKVTQSSRYLVKRTGEKVFLECVQDMDHENMFWYRQDPGLGLRLIYFSYDVKMKEKGDIPEGYSVSREKKERFSLILESASTNQTSMYLCASYRGLSYEQYFGPGTRLTVT.